The entry below describes one T cell receptor beta chain. Its target is unknown. The data were obtained in a study of T-cell reconstitution after alpha-beta-depleted transplantation in children. Study-wide results and caveats: Some patients showed high day-60 TCRbeta diversity, which derived from surviving recipient T cells and thymic progenitors. One year post-transplant, T-cell counts and diversity were largely derived from T cells produced anew. Reportedly, roughly two months post-transplant, alpha-beta T cells arose from several hundred expanded graft clones.

Trimming cost V 1 base and J 0 bases; bases outside gene matches: 5. The CDR3 is made up of 17 amino acids. Germline V gene data show CDR1 as WNHNN and CDR2 as SYGVQD (reference sequence). Preparation of the TCRbeta library used unique molecular identifiers. TCRdb itself ran the PCR reads through MiXCR, one entry per CDR3 protein. This repertoire shows about 240,000 distinct CDR3 sequences, over 20% found once; its top ten account for 2.6%. The V call is TRBV10-1, the J call TRBJ2-1; 8 positions match TRBD2. This clonotype was obtained from a girl aged 2 to 10 with Fanconi anemia, due to receive a stem cell transplant. This material consisted of PBMCs, taken before TCRalphabeta/CD19-depleted stem cell transplant. CDR3 nucleotide sequence: TGCGCCAGCAGTGAGTTCCCTAGCGGGTACTCCTACAATGAGCAGTTCTTC. This sequence encodes CASSEFPSGYSYNEQFF.